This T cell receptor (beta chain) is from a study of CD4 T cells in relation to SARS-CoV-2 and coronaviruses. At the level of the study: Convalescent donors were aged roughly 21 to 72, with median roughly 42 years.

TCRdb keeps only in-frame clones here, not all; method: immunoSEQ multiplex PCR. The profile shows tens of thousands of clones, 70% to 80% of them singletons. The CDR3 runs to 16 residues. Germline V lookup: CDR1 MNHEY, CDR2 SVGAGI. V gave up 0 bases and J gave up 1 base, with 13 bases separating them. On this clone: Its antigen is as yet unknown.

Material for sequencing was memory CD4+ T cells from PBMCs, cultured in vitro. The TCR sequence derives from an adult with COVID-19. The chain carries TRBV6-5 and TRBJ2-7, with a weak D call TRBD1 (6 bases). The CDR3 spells CASSYSRTASSYEQYF. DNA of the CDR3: TGTGCCAGCAGTTACTCCAGGACAGCCTCTTCCTACGAGCAGTACTTC.